This T cell receptor beta chain was captured in a study of technical replicates of blood from a handful of donors. The table came from immunoSEQ multiplex PCR; TCRdb's copy has only in-frame clones and leaves some out. The sample carries around 100,000 clones, just under 95% recorded once. The V gene lost 3 bases and the J gene lost 0 bases, with 18 bases spanning the gap. This CDR3 region has 16 residues. CDR1 is SQVTM, CDR2 ANQGSEA, per germline. The sequence derives from a human donor in good health. The gene calls are TRBV29-1 and TRBJ2-7; possibly TRBD1 for D (7 bases). The sample comprised T cells isolated from PBMCs. CDR3 sequence reads: CSVEGPGGGRSYEQYF. The DNA of the CDR3 is TGCAGCGTTGAGGGTCCAGGGGGAGGCCGCTCCTACGAGCAGTACTTC.